Sequencing of this TCR beta chain was carried out in a study of OX40 agonist ivuxolimab in advanced cancers. Here immunoSEQ multiplex PCR was the method, and the copy in TCRdb shows in-frame clones only, minus some. The sample has 98,000 or so clones, more than 85% seen once. CDR3 length: 13 amino acids. V lost 3 bases and J 0 bases, leaving 7 bases between the germline ends. Germline-derived CDR1 and CDR2 are GTSNPN and SVGIG (reference sequence). As concerns this clone: Its antigen is not identified. The same CDR3 can be traced to other DNA sequences in this sample.

Study-level findings and limits: On average, CD8+ T cells had more expanded clones than CD4+.

This sequence joins TRBV30 and TRBJ2-3; D is undetermined. Sequencing used CD4+ or CD8+ T cells sorted from blood, obtained in a trial of the OX40 agonist ivuxolimab. The sequence was obtained from an adult with an advanced solid tumor such as melanoma, head and neck, liver or kidney cancer. The CDR3 spells CAWRAPSTDTQYF. CDR3 DNA: TGTGCCTGGAGGGCACCTAGCACAGATACGCAGTATTTT.